The rows below give T cell receptor beta chains drawn from one sample of a study of T-cell memory formation after mild COVID-19. From the 5' RACE reads, TCRdb called clonotypes with MiXCR, one entry per CDR3 protein. The repertoire has about 140,000 distinct CDR3 sequences, roughly 13% of them found once; the top ten carry under 30%. Sequenced input: PBMCs or a T cell subset sorted from them (not recorded which). These receptors all come from an adult woman who had mild COVID-19 (a few samples of this study predate the infection). Cell type and time point are not known. The CDR3 runs from the conserved cysteine through the conserved F or W. D genes are given only for firm matches. Some rows mark clone size as missing; the rest say once, few, many or name a class of expanded clone.

V gene: TRBV12-3/TRBV12-4; clone size: .; J gene: TRBJ2-3; D gene: TRBD2; CDR3 DNA: TGTGCCAGCAGTTACGTACCGGGAGGGGCCTACCTTACAGATACGCAGTATTTT; CDR3 protein: CASSYVPGGAYLTDTQYF
V gene: TRBV5-4; clone size: many; J gene: TRBJ2-7; D gene: .; CDR3 DNA: TGTGCCGGAAGCTCTGGGACTTCCCCCTACGAGCAGTACTTC; CDR3 protein: CAGSSGTSPYEQYF
V gene: TRBV30; clone size: few; J gene: TRBJ2-2; D gene: .; CDR3 DNA: TGTGCCTGGAACCCGAGGACCCTGACCGGGGAGCTGTTTTTT; CDR3 protein: CAWNPRTLTGELFF
V gene: TRBV12-3/TRBV12-4; clone size: .; J gene: TRBJ2-5; D gene: TRBD1; CDR3 DNA: TGTGCCAGCAGTTTGAGAACTCAAGTCCGGGACAGGTACCAAGAGACCCAGTACTTC; CDR3 protein: CASSLRTQVRDRYQETQYF
V gene: TRBV4-2; clone size: .; J gene: TRBJ1-1; D gene: .; CDR3 DNA: TGTGCCAGCAGCCAAGAGGGAGGCGAGTTGAACACTGAAGCTTTCTTT; CDR3 protein: CASSQEGGELNTEAFF
V gene: TRBV4-1; clone size: few; J gene: TRBJ2-1; D gene: .; CDR3 DNA: TGCGCCAGCAGCCAAGATGGCGGACTCCTTCCTTACAATGAGCAGTTCTTC; CDR3 protein: CASSQDGGLLPYNEQFF
V gene: TRBV30; clone size: .; J gene: TRBJ2-7; D gene: .; CDR3 DNA: TGTGCCTGGAGTGGTGTCGGCAGGGAGCAGTACTTC; CDR3 protein: CAWSGVGREQYF
V gene: TRBV6-5; clone size: few; J gene: TRBJ1-3; D gene: .; CDR3 DNA: TGTGCCAGCAGTCTTGACAGGACCTCTGGAAACACCATATATTTT; CDR3 protein: CASSLDRTSGNTIYF
V gene: TRBV20-1; clone size: .; J gene: TRBJ2-5; D gene: TRBD1; CDR3 DNA: TGCAGTGCCGGGGACAGGCCCCAAGAGACCCAGTACTTC; CDR3 protein: CSAGDRPQETQYF
V gene: TRBV7-9; clone size: many; J gene: TRBJ2-7; D gene: .; CDR3 DNA: TGTGCCAGCAGCCGACCAGCGGCCCCCTCCTACGAGCAGTACTTC; CDR3 protein: CASSRPAAPSYEQYF
V gene: TRBV10-1; clone size: .; J gene: TRBJ2-3; D gene: .; CDR3 DNA: TGCGCCAGCAGCGGGGGCCCTCGAGATACGCAGTATTTT; CDR3 protein: CASSGGPRDTQYF
V gene: TRBV20-1; clone size: few; J gene: TRBJ2-1; D gene: TRBD2; CDR3 DNA: TGCAGTGCTAGACCGCTAGCGGGTCCCAAACCTGGGCAGTTCTTC; CDR3 protein: CSARPLAGPKPGQFF
V gene: TRBV6-5; clone size: few; J gene: TRBJ1-1; D gene: .; CDR3 DNA: TGTGCCAGCAGTATAACGAGTGGGCCGAACACTGAAGCTTTCTTT; CDR3 protein: CASSITSGPNTEAFF
V gene: TRBV12-3/TRBV12-4; clone size: .; J gene: TRBJ1-2; D gene: .; CDR3 DNA: TGTGCCAGCAGTTTAGGGTTTGGACATGAGGCTGGCTACACCTTC; CDR3 protein: CASSLGFGHEAGYTF
V gene: TRBV4-1; clone size: few; J gene: TRBJ2-1; D gene: TRBD2; CDR3 DNA: TGCGCCAGCAGCCAAGAAGGCGGGGGGGTGTACAATGAGCAGTTCTTC; CDR3 protein: CASSQEGGGVYNEQFF
V gene: TRBV7-9; clone size: .; J gene: TRBJ1-2; D gene: TRBD1; CDR3 DNA: TGTGCCAGCAGCTTAGCGGGACAGGGTGCTGGCTACACCTTC; CDR3 protein: CASSLAGQGAGYTF
V gene: TRBV6-6; clone size: many; J gene: TRBJ2-3; D gene: TRBD1; CDR3 DNA: TGTGCCAGCAGTTCGTGGACAGGGGATACGCAGTATTTT; CDR3 protein: CASSSWTGDTQYF
V gene: TRBV20-1; clone size: few; J gene: TRBJ2-5; D gene: .; CDR3 DNA: TGCAGTGCTAGGCCGACACCCCAAGAGACCCAGTACTTC; CDR3 protein: CSARPTPQETQYF
V gene: TRBV19; clone size: .; J gene: TRBJ1-1; D gene: .; CDR3 DNA: TGTGCCAGTAGTATATGCCCTGCTGAAGCTTTCTTT; CDR3 protein: CASSICPAEAFF
V gene: TRBV5-1; clone size: few; J gene: TRBJ2-7; D gene: .; CDR3 DNA: TGCGCCAGCAGCTTGGCCGGAGTGGGCGAGCAGTACTTC; CDR3 protein: CASSLAGVGEQYF
V gene: TRBV24-1; clone size: .; J gene: TRBJ1-1; D gene: TRBD1; CDR3 DNA: TGTGCCACCAGACCCGGACAGGGTGACACTGAAGCTTTCTTT; CDR3 protein: CATRPGQGDTEAFF
V gene: TRBV7-6; clone size: .; J gene: TRBJ2-5; D gene: TRBD1; CDR3 DNA: TGTGCCAGCAGCTTAGCGGGGGCAGGGGGCGCTGGGGAGACCCAGTACTTC; CDR3 protein: CASSLAGAGGAGETQYF
V gene: TRBV30; clone size: .; J gene: TRBJ1-2; D gene: TRBD1; CDR3 DNA: TGTGCCTGGAGAGGACAGGGGAGCTATGGCTACACCTTC; CDR3 protein: CAWRGQGSYGYTF
V gene: TRBV7-6; clone size: .; J gene: TRBJ2-5; D gene: .; CDR3 DNA: TGTGCCAGCAGCCCCCGGGAGTTACGAGAGACCCAGTACTTC; CDR3 protein: CASSPRELRETQYF
V gene: TRBV4-1; clone size: few; J gene: TRBJ2-1; D gene: .; CDR3 DNA: TGCGCCAGCAGCCAAGATAGGGCAGCGCCGTACAATGAGCAGTTCTTC; CDR3 protein: CASSQDRAAPYNEQFF
V gene: TRBV7-9; clone size: few; J gene: TRBJ2-1; D gene: TRBD1; CDR3 DNA: TGTGCCAGCAGCTCCATAAGGGGGCCTTCGGGCGATGAGCAGTTCTTC; CDR3 protein: CASSSIRGPSGDEQFF
V gene: TRBV9; clone size: .; J gene: TRBJ2-7; D gene: .; CDR3 DNA: TGTGCCAGCAGCGTAGACCACTCTCCCTCCTACGAGCAGTACTTC; CDR3 protein: CASSVDHSPSYEQYF
V gene: TRBV7-9; clone size: few; J gene: TRBJ2-5; D gene: TRBD1; CDR3 DNA: TGTGCCAGCAGCTGGGACAGGGGGGCAGAAGAGACCCAGTACTTC; CDR3 protein: CASSWDRGAEETQYF
V gene: TRBV12-3/TRBV12-4; clone size: few; J gene: TRBJ1-2; D gene: .; CDR3 DNA: TGTGCCAGCTCACAGATCTATGGCTACACCTTC; CDR3 protein: CASSQIYGYTF
V gene: TRBV4-1; clone size: few; J gene: TRBJ2-7; D gene: .; CDR3 DNA: TGCGCCAGCAGCCAAGATCTGAGGACAGACTACGAGCAGTACTTC; CDR3 protein: CASSQDLRTDYEQYF
V gene: TRBV5-1; clone size: .; J gene: TRBJ1-3; D gene: .; CDR3 DNA: TGCGCCAGCAGCTTAGATAGGGGAGACACCATATATTTT; CDR3 protein: CASSLDRGDTIYF
V gene: TRBV4-1; clone size: .; J gene: TRBJ1-1; D gene: TRBD1; CDR3 DNA: TGCGCCAGCAGCCAATTCGGACAGGCCAGCACTGAAGCTTTCTTT; CDR3 protein: CASSQFGQASTEAFF
V gene: TRBV20-1; clone size: few; J gene: TRBJ2-7; D gene: .; CDR3 DNA: TGCAGTGCTAGAGTTACAGGGTCCCACGAGCAGTACTTC; CDR3 protein: CSARVTGSHEQYF
V gene: TRBV6-5; clone size: .; J gene: TRBJ2-7; D gene: TRBD2; CDR3 DNA: TGTGCCAGCAGTTACAGTGGCGGGAGCTCCTACGAGCAGTACTTC; CDR3 protein: CASSYSGGSSYEQYF
V gene: TRBV5-6; clone size: .; J gene: TRBJ1-2; D gene: .; CDR3 DNA: TGTGCCAGCAGTTTAAGAATAGTCGACTATGGCTACACCTTC; CDR3 protein: CASSLRIVDYGYTF
V gene: TRBV12-3/TRBV12-4; clone size: few; J gene: TRBJ2-1; D gene: TRBD2; CDR3 DNA: TGTGCCAGCAGTTTAGAGACTAGCCCCCGTTGGAATGAGCAGTTCTTC; CDR3 protein: CASSLETSPRWNEQFF
V gene: TRBV7-9; clone size: .; J gene: TRBJ1-5; D gene: .; CDR3 DNA: TGTGCCAGCAGCACAGGGAGTCAGCCCCAGCATTTT; CDR3 protein: CASSTGSQPQHF
V gene: TRBV9; clone size: .; J gene: TRBJ1-1; D gene: .; CDR3 DNA: TGTGCCAGCAGCGTACCCACTTGGGGTGGCCCGGCGGCTGAAGCTTTCTTT; CDR3 protein: CASSVPTWGGPAAEAFF
V gene: TRBV29-1; clone size: .; J gene: TRBJ2-1; D gene: .; CDR3 DNA: TGCAGCGTTGAGAACAGTAAGGGGTACAATGAGCAGTTCTTC; CDR3 protein: CSVENSKGYNEQFF
V gene: TRBV6-1; clone size: .; J gene: TRBJ1-2; D gene: TRBD1; CDR3 DNA: TGTGCCAGCAGGTCGACAGGGGGCTATGGCTACACCTTC; CDR3 protein: CASRSTGGYGYTF
V gene: TRBV4-2; clone size: .; J gene: TRBJ2-1; D gene: .; CDR3 DNA: TGTGCCAGCAGCTCTCCGGGGGCCTACAATGAGCAGTTCTTC; CDR3 protein: CASSSPGAYNEQFF
V gene: TRBV12-3/TRBV12-4; clone size: few; J gene: TRBJ2-1; D gene: TRBD2; CDR3 DNA: TGTGCCAGCACCCGCCACGGGCTAGCGGGAGATGATGAGCAGTTCTTC; CDR3 protein: CASTRHGLAGDDEQFF
V gene: TRBV15; clone size: few; J gene: TRBJ2-5; D gene: .; CDR3 DNA: TGTGCCACCAGCAGAGTGGGAGGTGAGACCCAGTACTTC; CDR3 protein: CATSRVGGETQYF
V gene: TRBV7-9; clone size: .; J gene: TRBJ2-6; D gene: .; CDR3 DNA: TGTGCCAGCAGCTTAGCCGGGTTAGGCCTCGTCTCTGGGGCCAACGTCCTGACTTTC; CDR3 protein: CASSLAGLGLVSGANVLTF
V gene: TRBV7-9; clone size: .; J gene: TRBJ2-5; D gene: .; CDR3 DNA: TGTGCCAGCAGCTTAAGGGGCGTACAAGAGACCCAGTACTTC; CDR3 protein: CASSLRGVQETQYF
V gene: TRBV13; clone size: .; J gene: TRBJ2-7; D gene: TRBD1; CDR3 DNA: TGTGCCAGCAGCAACAGGGGGACCTCTTGGGAGCAGTACTTC; CDR3 protein: CASSNRGTSWEQYF
V gene: TRBV12-3/TRBV12-4; clone size: few; J gene: TRBJ1-1; D gene: TRBD1; CDR3 DNA: TGTGCCAGCAGGGGCTGGACAGGGACTACGAACACTGAAGCTTTCTTT; CDR3 protein: CASRGWTGTTNTEAFF
V gene: TRBV4-2; clone size: .; J gene: TRBJ2-3; D gene: .; CDR3 DNA: TGTGCCAGCAGCCAAGATCTCGGGACCCCCACAGATACGCAGTATTTT; CDR3 protein: CASSQDLGTPTDTQYF
V gene: TRBV6-5; clone size: many; J gene: TRBJ2-7; D gene: .; CDR3 DNA: TGTGCCAGCAGTTACAGGCGGTTAGGAACCGATTACGAGCAGTACTTC; CDR3 protein: CASSYRRLGTDYEQYF
V gene: TRBV7-9; clone size: .; J gene: TRBJ2-1; D gene: .; CDR3 DNA: TGTGCCAGCAGCTTATCTGGGTCCAGGAGTAACAATGAGCAGTTCTTC; CDR3 protein: CASSLSGSRSNNEQFF
V gene: TRBV5-1; clone size: .; J gene: TRBJ2-1; D gene: TRBD2; CDR3 DNA: TGCGCCAGCAGCGTTACTAGCGGGAGGTTTCCCTACAATGAGCAGTTCTTC; CDR3 protein: CASSVTSGRFPYNEQFF
V gene: TRBV7-2; clone size: .; J gene: TRBJ2-3; D gene: TRBD2; CDR3 DNA: TGTGCCAGCAGCTTAGTAGCTAGCGGGGGGGGCACAGATACGCAGTATTTT; CDR3 protein: CASSLVASGGGTDTQYF
V gene: TRBV7-9; clone size: .; J gene: TRBJ1-2; D gene: .; CDR3 DNA: TGTGCCAGCAGCTTCAGTAGCCCCCGGGCAGCTAACTATGGCTACACCTTC; CDR3 protein: CASSFSSPRAANYGYTF
V gene: TRBV4-1; clone size: many; J gene: TRBJ1-5; D gene: TRBD1; CDR3 DNA: TGCGCCAGCAGCTTCAGGGGGGACAATCAGCCCCAGCATTTT; CDR3 protein: CASSFRGDNQPQHF
V gene: TRBV29-1; clone size: many; J gene: TRBJ2-7; D gene: .; CDR3 DNA: TGCAGCGTTGGGGCCGGAGGGGAGCAGTACTTC; CDR3 protein: CSVGAGGEQYF
V gene: TRBV2; clone size: few; J gene: TRBJ2-5; D gene: TRBD2; CDR3 DNA: TGTGCCAGCAGTGAAGCGGGACTAGCGGGGGAGACCCAGTACTTC; CDR3 protein: CASSEAGLAGETQYF
V gene: TRBV7-9; clone size: few; J gene: TRBJ2-1; D gene: .; CDR3 DNA: TGTGCCAGCAGCTTCGGCGGGCGGATCAGCTCCTACAATGAGCAGTTCTTC; CDR3 protein: CASSFGGRISSYNEQFF